This T cell receptor beta chain was retrieved from a study of blood T cell repertoires in COVID-19. TCRdb's table, derived via immunoSEQ multiplex PCR, lists solely in-frame clones and lacks some. Here the sample spans approximately 200,000 clones, about 82% being singletons. The receptor was derived from a woman in her twenties or thirties who had recovered from COVID-19. The sequencing input was PBMCs or T cells enriched from blood (not recorded which).

The CDR3 sequence is CASSSNRAFKETQYF. The DNA of the CDR3 is TGTGCCAGCAGCTCAAACAGAGCCTTTAAAGAGACCCAGTACTTC. The rearrangement links TRBV7-8 to TRBJ2-5; D is undetermined. Germline assignment: CDR1 SGHVS and CDR2 FQNEAQ. The CDR3 length is 15 residues. V shed 4 bases and J shed 3 bases, with 15 bases lying between them.